The 7 T cell receptor beta chains in this list originate from one sample, sequenced in a study of T cells in Graves' hyperthyroidism and ophthalmopathy. RNA transcripts were the template for amplifying TCR beta CDR3 regions. Carried out on the TCR CDR3, a first-round RT-PCR used the HTBI primer set. TCRdb re-called the multiplex PCR reads with MiXCR, one entry per CDR3 protein. The table records under 350,000 distinct CDR3 sequences, around 15% of them present only once. Sequenced sample: blood. These receptors were taken from a woman aged 40 to 50 with Graves' ophthalmopathy.

This clonotype was counted many times. The genes are TRBV6-5 and TRBJ2-7, with D possibly being TRBD1 (7 bases). The V end was cut by 0 bases, the J end by 2 bases, with 17 bases between. This CDR3 has 17 residues. Germline-derived CDR1 and CDR2 are MNHEY and SVGAGI. The CDR3 reads CASSYSYQGGNPYEQYF. The CDR3 DNA reads TGTGCCAGCAGTTACTCGTACCAGGGGGGCAATCCCTACGAGCAGTACTTC.

This clonotype appeared many times. CDR3 nucleotides: TGTGCCAGCAGCTTGGGACAGCGGTCCTACAATGAGCAGTTCTTC. Its protein is CASSLGQRSYNEQFF. The gene calls are TRBV7-8 and TRBJ2-1, with TRBD1 identical over 7 bases. The germline V gene encodes CDR1 SGHVS and CDR2 FQNEAQ. V lost 3 bases, J lost 1 base, and 3 bases stayed unmatched. The CDR3 covers 15 residues.

The sample holds many counts of this clonotype. This chain uses TRBV29-1 with TRBJ2-5, with TRBD2 matching over 9 bases. V was pared by 5 bases and J by 4 bases, with 8 bases of the junction left unmatched. CDR3 length equals 14 residues. Germline values: CDR1 SQVTM, CDR2 ANQGSEA. In nucleotides, the CDR3 is TGCAGCGTTAGCGGGGCGGGAGGGCCAGAGACCCAGTACTTC. This sequence encodes CSVSGAGGPETQYF.

Concerning this clonotype: A read error may be the cause here, since a much bigger clone is one base away. The rearrangement links TRBV7-2 to TRBJ1-4; 7 bases align to TRBD1. CDR3 length: 16 amino acids. Germline V gives CDR1 SGHTA, CDR2 FQGNSA. V shed 5 bases, J shed 7 bases, and the junction held 13 bases outside the gene matches. The CDR3 sequence is CASSPRGGASSEKLFF. The CDR3, as DNA: TGTGCCAGCAGCCCAAGAGGGGGCGCGTCTAGTGAAAAACTGTTTTTT.

In this sample, this clonotype turned up many times. The CDR3 here is CASSFEGARGNTIYF. CDR3 nucleotides: TGTGCCAGCAGTTTTGAGGGGGCGCGAGGAAACACCATATATTTT. This chain connects TRBV28 to TRBJ1-3; TRBD1 matches 7 bases. V shed 3 bases, J shed 4 bases, and the junction held 6 bases outside the gene matches. Germline assignment: CDR1 MDHEN and CDR2 SYDVKM. CDR3 size: 15 residues. Based on the CDR3 plus reference TRBV28 and TRBJ1-3, the full variable domain is DVKVTQSSRYLVKRTGEKVFLECVQDMDHENMFWYRQDPGLGLRLIYFSYDVKMKEKGDIPEGYSVSREKKERFSLILESASTNQTSMYLCASSFEGARGNTIYFGEGSWLTVV.

This clonotype was seen a handful of times. The J gene is TRBJ1-1, the V gene TRBV18, with D possibly being TRBD1 (6 bases). The CDR3 sequence is 15 residues long. The ends were cut back, 1 base at V and 3 bases at J, with 12 bases in the middle. Germline V gene lookup returns CDR1 KGHSH and CDR2 LQKENI. CDR3: CASSPLPGADTEAFF. The CDR3 nucleotides read TGTGCCAGCTCACCACTACCGGGGGCGGACACTGAAGCTTTCTTT.

This clonotype came up many times. V usage is TRBV12-3 or TRBV12-4 and J usage is TRBJ2-3; a weak D match, TRBD2 (7 bases). Trimming took off 7 bases at V and 0 bases at J, with 14 bases between the two ends. The CDR3 runs 15 residues. The CDR3 spells CASTSGGFSTDTQYF. CDR3 coding DNA: TGTGCCAGCACCTCGGGGGGCTTTAGCACAGATACGCAGTATTTT.